This is a list of T cell receptor beta chains from one sample in a study of T cell repertoires in cytomegalovirus infection. Via MiXCR, TCRdb re-called the reads, giving one row per CDR3 protein. The sample holds hundreds of thousands of distinct CDR3 sequences, roughly 33% seen once. Antigens for these TCRs are unknown. The input for sequencing was cultured PBMCs, taken from culture after CMV antigen stimulation. The receptor source for this set is a human donor in good health (CMV status not recorded). Some clones in this sample may be carry-over from other donors' samples. CDR3s include the opening cysteine and the closing phenylalanine or tryptophan. The D gene is left open where the match is weak. Clone size is stated in some rows and not others, as once, few, many or a class when expanded.

CDR3 protein: CASSPGGFWGTRDTQYF; CDR3 DNA: TGTGCCAGCAGCCCCGGTGGGTTTTGGGGCACACGAGATACGCAGTATTTT; J gene: TRBJ2-3; D gene: NA; clone size: NA; V gene: TRBV12-3/TRBV12-4
CDR3 protein: CAWSDTLGYNEQFF; CDR3 DNA: TGTGCCTGGAGTGACACCCTAGGGTACAATGAGCAGTTCTTC; J gene: TRBJ2-1; D gene: NA; clone size: few; V gene: TRBV30
CDR3 protein: CASRVAGVAAYEQYF; CDR3 DNA: TGTGCCAGCAGGGTAGCTGGGGTAGCGGCCTACGAGCAGTACTTC; J gene: TRBJ2-7; D gene: NA; clone size: few; V gene: TRBV11-2
CDR3 protein: CASRPNTGIHEQYF; CDR3 DNA: TGTGCCAGCAGACCCAATACAGGGATCCACGAGCAGTACTTC; J gene: TRBJ2-7; D gene: NA; clone size: NA; V gene: TRBV12-3/TRBV12-4
CDR3 protein: CASSPHSGGYTF; CDR3 DNA: TGTGCCAGCAGCCCACATTCGGGCGGCTACACCTTC; J gene: TRBJ1-2; D gene: NA; clone size: few; V gene: TRBV7-8
CDR3 protein: CASSYSRTSEETQYF; CDR3 DNA: TGTGCCAGCAGTTACTCTAGGACTAGCGAAGAGACCCAGTACTTC; J gene: TRBJ2-5; D gene: TRBD2; clone size: once; V gene: TRBV6-2/TRBV6-3
CDR3 protein: CASASTGSGNTIYF; CDR3 DNA: TGTGCTAGTGCTAGTACAGGGTCTGGAAACACCATATATTTT; J gene: TRBJ1-3; D gene: NA; clone size: few; V gene: TRBV12-5
CDR3 protein: CASSTTLFGNTIYF; CDR3 DNA: TGTGCCAGCAGCACGACCCTTTTTGGAAACACCATATATTTT; J gene: TRBJ1-3; D gene: NA; clone size: few; V gene: TRBV12-3/TRBV12-4
CDR3 protein: CASSTPGQGLNSPLHF; CDR3 DNA: TGTGCCAGTAGTACCCCCGGACAGGGGTTGAATTCACCCCTCCACTTT; J gene: TRBJ1-6; D gene: TRBD1; clone size: NA; V gene: TRBV19
CDR3 protein: CASSLGSGGPQETQYF; CDR3 DNA: TGTGCCAGCAGCTTAGGAAGCGGGGGGCCTCAAGAGACCCAGTACTTC; J gene: TRBJ2-5; D gene: TRBD2; clone size: NA; V gene: TRBV7-9
CDR3 protein: CASRLYSRATNEKLFF; CDR3 DNA: TGTGCCAGCAGACTTTATAGTCGTGCAACTAATGAAAAACTGTTTTTT; J gene: TRBJ1-4; D gene: NA; clone size: once; V gene: TRBV6-6
CDR3 protein: CASSQEVIPYGYTF; CDR3 DNA: TGCGCCAGCAGCCAAGAAGTGATCCCCTATGGCTACACCTTC; J gene: TRBJ1-2; D gene: NA; clone size: NA; V gene: TRBV4-3
CDR3 protein: CSVEGYNTGELFF; CDR3 DNA: TGCAGCGTTGAGGGCTATAACACCGGGGAGCTGTTTTTT; J gene: TRBJ2-2; D gene: NA; clone size: NA; V gene: TRBV29-1
CDR3 protein: CSAQTYGYTF; CDR3 DNA: TGCAGTGCTCAGACCTATGGCTACACCTTC; J gene: TRBJ1-2; D gene: NA; clone size: NA; V gene: TRBV20-1
CDR3 protein: CASSIEAGVRNEQFF; CDR3 DNA: TGTGCCAGTAGTATAGAGGCAGGGGTGCGCAATGAGCAGTTCTTC; J gene: TRBJ2-1; D gene: NA; clone size: NA; V gene: TRBV19
CDR3 protein: CSARGILGRSYNEQFF; CDR3 DNA: TGCAGTGCTAGAGGGATTTTGGGACGCTCCTACAATGAGCAGTTCTTC; J gene: TRBJ2-1; D gene: NA; clone size: few; V gene: TRBV20-1
CDR3 protein: CASGFIAGGPKDEQFF; CDR3 DNA: TGTGCTAGTGGATTCATAGCGGGAGGGCCCAAAGATGAGCAGTTCTTC; J gene: TRBJ2-1; D gene: TRBD2; clone size: few; V gene: TRBV12-5
CDR3 protein: CSASGTSGRVNTGELFF; CDR3 DNA: TGCAGTGCTTCCGGGACTAGCGGGAGGGTGAACACCGGGGAGCTGTTTTTT; J gene: TRBJ2-2; D gene: TRBD2; clone size: NA; V gene: TRBV20-1
CDR3 protein: CSVALADEQYF; CDR3 DNA: TGCAGCGTTGCACTAGCGGACGAGCAGTACTTC; J gene: TRBJ2-7; D gene: TRBD2; clone size: NA; V gene: TRBV29-1
CDR3 protein: CASSPLAGGGTQYF; CDR3 DNA: TGTGCCAGCAGCCCCCTAGCGGGAGGGGGGACCCAGTACTTC; J gene: TRBJ2-5; D gene: TRBD2; clone size: NA; V gene: TRBV7-8
CDR3 protein: CASSLGLALGEKLFF; CDR3 DNA: TGTGCCAGCAGCCTCGGGTTAGCCCTGGGTGAAAAACTGTTTTTT; J gene: TRBJ1-4; D gene: NA; clone size: NA; V gene: TRBV7-2
CDR3 protein: CASSIPGSSYEQYF; CDR3 DNA: TGTGCCAGTAGTATTCCAGGGAGCTCCTACGAGCAGTACTTC; J gene: TRBJ2-7; D gene: NA; clone size: NA; V gene: TRBV19
CDR3 protein: CSGVRLAASYNEQFF; CDR3 DNA: TGCAGTGGAGTCCGACTAGCGGCGTCCTACAATGAGCAGTTCTTC; J gene: TRBJ2-1; D gene: TRBD2; clone size: NA; V gene: TRBV20-1
CDR3 protein: CASSEDPGGAGNTIYF; CDR3 DNA: TGTGCCAGCAGCGAAGACCCAGGGGGCGCAGGAAACACCATATATTTT; J gene: TRBJ1-3; D gene: TRBD1; clone size: NA; V gene: TRBV7-2
CDR3 protein: CASSVPGQPYSNQPQHF; CDR3 DNA: TGTGCCAGTAGTGTCCCTGGACAGCCTTATAGCAATCAGCCCCAGCATTTT; J gene: TRBJ1-5; D gene: NA; clone size: few; V gene: TRBV19
CDR3 protein: CASSLGAGILMNTEAFF; CDR3 DNA: TGTGCCAGCAGCCTTGGGGCAGGGATCTTAATGAACACTGAAGCTTTCTTT; J gene: TRBJ1-1; D gene: NA; clone size: NA; V gene: TRBV7-9
CDR3 protein: CASSPNTQYF; CDR3 DNA: TGTGCCAGTAGTCCGAATACCCAGTACTTC; J gene: TRBJ2-5; D gene: NA; clone size: NA; V gene: TRBV19
CDR3 protein: CASSRKGQGGTGELFF; CDR3 DNA: TGTGCCAGCAGTAGAAAAGGACAGGGAGGCACCGGGGAGCTGTTTTTT; J gene: TRBJ2-2; D gene: TRBD1; clone size: NA; V gene: TRBV7-9
CDR3 protein: CASSLGGHFSTDTQYF; CDR3 DNA: TGTGCCAGCAGCTTAGGGGGACACTTTAGCACAGATACGCAGTATTTT; J gene: TRBJ2-3; D gene: NA; clone size: few; V gene: TRBV7-2
CDR3 protein: CSAPGTSVTYTDTQYF; CDR3 DNA: TGCAGTGCTCCCGGGACTAGCGTGACTTACACAGATACGCAGTATTTT; J gene: TRBJ2-3; D gene: TRBD2; clone size: NA; V gene: TRBV20-1
CDR3 protein: CASSLGDQDGGQYF; CDR3 DNA: TGTGCCAGCAGCTTAGGAGACCAAGATGGGGGGCAGTACTTC; J gene: TRBJ2-7; D gene: NA; clone size: NA; V gene: TRBV7-2
CDR3 protein: CASSSQPGTEAFF; CDR3 DNA: TGTGCCAGCAGCTCTCAACCGGGAACTGAAGCTTTCTTT; J gene: TRBJ1-1; D gene: NA; clone size: NA; V gene: TRBV5-4
CDR3 protein: CSASPGASGEQYF; CDR3 DNA: TGCAGTGCTAGCCCGGGAGCTTCAGGGGAGCAGTACTTC; J gene: TRBJ2-7; D gene: NA; clone size: NA; V gene: TRBV20-1
CDR3 protein: CAISPSSGGEAFF; CDR3 DNA: TGTGCCATCAGCCCCAGCTCGGGGGGCGAAGCTTTCTTT; J gene: TRBJ1-1; D gene: NA; clone size: once; V gene: TRBV10-3
CDR3 protein: CASSLSPINQPQHF; CDR3 DNA: TGTGCCAGCAGCTTGTCCCCCATCAATCAGCCCCAGCATTTT; J gene: TRBJ1-5; D gene: NA; clone size: NA; V gene: TRBV5-4
CDR3 protein: CAWRLAGTYEQYF; CDR3 DNA: TGTGCCTGGCGACTAGCGGGCACCTACGAGCAGTACTTC; J gene: TRBJ2-7; D gene: TRBD2; clone size: NA; V gene: TRBV30
CDR3 protein: CASSPPVGESIDTQYF; CDR3 DNA: TGTGCCAGCAGCCCCCCAGTGGGGGAGTCCATAGATACGCAGTATTTT; J gene: TRBJ2-3; D gene: NA; clone size: once; V gene: TRBV7-9
CDR3 protein: CASTPVHGTQYF; CDR3 DNA: TGTGCCAGCACCCCGGTGCACGGTACGCAGTATTTT; J gene: TRBJ2-3; D gene: NA; clone size: NA; V gene: TRBV9
CDR3 protein: CASSPLTANTEAFF; CDR3 DNA: TGTGCCAGCAGTCCACTGACAGCGAACACTGAAGCTTTCTTT; J gene: TRBJ1-1; D gene: NA; clone size: few; V gene: TRBV27
CDR3 protein: CASSTGTGDLF; CDR3 DNA: TGTGCCAGCTCAACCGGGACAGGGGACCTCTTC; J gene: TRBJ2-1; D gene: TRBD1; clone size: once; V gene: TRBV6-2/TRBV6-3
CDR3 protein: CSAREGTSGRDTQYF; CDR3 DNA: TGCAGTGCTAGAGAGGGGACTAGCGGGAGGGATACGCAGTATTTT; J gene: TRBJ2-3; D gene: TRBD2; clone size: NA; V gene: TRBV20-1
CDR3 protein: CASSPTRGRSYNSPLHF; CDR3 DNA: TGTGCCAGCAGCCCGACAAGGGGTCGGTCCTATAATTCACCCCTCCACTTT; J gene: TRBJ1-6; D gene: NA; clone size: NA; V gene: TRBV12-3/TRBV12-4
CDR3 protein: CASSLAGASHTQYF; CDR3 DNA: TGTGCCAGCAGCTTAGCGGGCGCGTCACATACGCAGTATTTT; J gene: TRBJ2-3; D gene: NA; clone size: NA; V gene: TRBV7-8
CDR3 protein: CASSLAQGATNTEAFF; CDR3 DNA: TGTGCCAGCAGCTTAGCTCAGGGGGCGACAAACACTGAAGCTTTCTTT; J gene: TRBJ1-1; D gene: TRBD1; clone size: many; V gene: TRBV7-6
CDR3 protein: CATSRDWGANEKLFF; CDR3 DNA: TGTGCCACCAGCAGAGATTGGGGGGCTAATGAAAAACTGTTTTTT; J gene: TRBJ1-4; D gene: NA; clone size: NA; V gene: TRBV15
CDR3 protein: CAFGDEQYF; CDR3 DNA: TGTGCCTTTGGGGACGAGCAGTACTTC; J gene: TRBJ2-7; D gene: NA; clone size: few; V gene: TRBV19
CDR3 protein: CASSYSSGGDEQFF; CDR3 DNA: TGTGCCAGCAGTTACTCGAGTGGGGGCGATGAGCAGTTCTTC; J gene: TRBJ2-1; D gene: NA; clone size: NA; V gene: TRBV6-5
CDR3 protein: CSASNPQRLAGGQEQYF; CDR3 DNA: TGCAGTGCTAGTAATCCGCAGAGATTAGCGGGGGGGCAAGAGCAGTACTTC; J gene: TRBJ2-7; D gene: TRBD2; clone size: NA; V gene: TRBV20-1
CDR3 protein: CSAKWREGLTGYEQYF; CDR3 DNA: TGCAGTGCTAAATGGCGGGAGGGCCTCACAGGCTACGAGCAGTACTTC; J gene: TRBJ2-7; D gene: TRBD2; clone size: NA; V gene: TRBV20-1
CDR3 protein: CASSQGGGGRETQYF; CDR3 DNA: TGCGCCAGCAGCCAAGGAGGCGGGGGGAGGGAGACCCAGTACTTC; J gene: TRBJ2-5; D gene: TRBD2; clone size: NA; V gene: TRBV4-1
CDR3 protein: CASSQDTQRGAEQFF; CDR3 DNA: TGCGCCAGCAGCCAAGATACCCAGCGGGGGGCAGAGCAGTTCTTC; J gene: TRBJ2-1; D gene: TRBD2; clone size: few; V gene: TRBV4-3
CDR3 protein: CSASMGGGTEETQYF; CDR3 DNA: TGCAGTGCTAGTATGGGCGGGGGGACCGAAGAGACCCAGTACTTC; J gene: TRBJ2-5; D gene: TRBD2; clone size: few; V gene: TRBV20-1
CDR3 protein: CASSPHNLAKNIQYF; CDR3 DNA: TGTGCCAGCAGCCCTCATAATTTAGCCAAAAACATTCAGTACTTC; J gene: TRBJ2-4; D gene: NA; clone size: many; V gene: TRBV7-2
CDR3 protein: CASSPDRGRFHEQYF; CDR3 DNA: TGTGCCAGCAGCCCGGACAGGGGAAGATTCCACGAGCAGTACTTC; J gene: TRBJ2-7; D gene: TRBD1; clone size: few; V gene: TRBV7-8
CDR3 protein: CASSSLAGGSNGELFF; CDR3 DNA: TGTGCCAGCAGTTCACTAGCGGGGGGGAGTAACGGGGAGCTGTTTTTT; J gene: TRBJ2-2; D gene: TRBD2; clone size: once; V gene: TRBV28